Each of the 8 T cell receptor beta chains below was sequenced from the same sample in a study of blood T cell repertoires in COVID-19. The protocol was immunoSEQ multiplex PCR, while the TCRdb copy is restricted to in-frame clones and leaves out a portion. The sample has about 270,000 clones, 86% seen once. The source material was PBMCs or T cells enriched from blood (not recorded which). The source is a woman younger than 30 who had recovered from COVID-19.

The chain uses TRBV5-4 and TRBJ1-1; D unresolved. Germline CDR1 and CDR2: SGHNT and YYREEE (reference sequence). V was clipped by 0 bases and J by 0 bases, with 9 bases between them. The CDR3 loop spans 15 amino acids. The CDR3 DNA is TGTGCCAGCAGCTTGGGCGGAGGGATGAACACTGAAGCTTTCTTT. Translation: CASSLGGGMNTEAFF.

The chain combines TRBV30 with TRBJ2-7; 9 nucleotides match TRBD2. This CDR3 comprises 15 residues. The V gene's germline CDR1 is GTSNPN and CDR2 SVGIG (reference sequence). J was trimmed by 5 bases and V by 3 bases; bases with no gene match: 11. CDR3: CAWRSPRSGRNEQYF. CDR3 coding DNA: TGTGCCTGGAGGTCCCCCCGGAGCGGGAGGAACGAGCAGTACTTC.

This chain uses TRBV30 with TRBJ1-5; D unresolved. The CDR3 contains 14 residues. The V end lost 0 bases, the J end lost 5 bases, and 11 bases lay between the germline ends. The germline V gene has CDR1 GTSNPN and CDR2 SVGIG (reference sequence). The CDR3 coding sequence is TGTGCCTGGAGTGTGGTGGGTCGGGATCAGCCCCAGCATTTT. Amino acids: CAWSVVGRDQPQHF.

The genes are TRBV12-3 or TRBV12-4 and TRBJ2-1; TRBD2 matches 9 bases. With 5 bases clipped from V and 12 bases from J, the junction kept 5 bases outside the gene matches. This CDR3 contains 12 residues. CDR3 nucleotides: TGTGCCAGCAGTCTTAGCGGGAGTAGGCAGTTCTTC. Amino acid sequence: CASSLSGSRQFF.

This chain uses TRBV28 with TRBJ1-4; 8 bases are a match to TRBD1. The trim removed 5 bases at V and 2 bases at J, leaving 7 bases unmatched. The CDR3 totals 16 residues. From germline, CDR1 is MDHEN and CDR2 SYDVKM. The DNA of the CDR3 is TGTGCCAGCAGTCTCGACAGGGGCTTGACTAATGAAAAACTGTTTTTT. Its protein is CASSLDRGLTNEKLFF.

CDR3 DNA: TGTGCCAGCTCACCAGGAATAGAGACAGGGCCGTCGGGAAACACCATATATTTT. This sequence encodes CASSPGIETGPSGNTIYF. The chain carries TRBV18 and TRBJ1-3; 7 bases line up with TRBD1. V lost 2 bases, J lost 4 bases, and 14 bases stayed unmatched. Germline CDR1 is KGHSH and CDR2 is LQKENI. The CDR3 has 18 residues.

This chain uses TRBV11-3 with TRBJ1-3, with D possibly being TRBD1 (5 bases). The germline CDR1 and CDR2 sequences are SGHNT and YENEEA. The V and J ends lost 5 bases and 0 bases respectively, with 8 bases between them. The CDR3 is made up of 14 amino acids. The CDR3 DNA follows: TGTGCCAGCAGCCAGGACACCTCTGGAAACACCATATATTTT. It specifies CASSQDTSGNTIYF.

The chain has TRBV6-1 and TRBJ2-6; 14 nucleotides line up with TRBD2. The CDR3 runs to 18 residues. The J segment lost 4 bases and the V segment lost 3 bases, leaving 5 bases of the junction unmatched. The germline V gene has CDR1 MNHNS and CDR2 SASEGT. The CDR3 sequence: CASSDRGLAGEGANVLTF. The CDR3 DNA follows: TGTGCCAGCAGTGACCGGGGACTAGCGGGAGAGGGGGCCAACGTCCTGACTTTC.